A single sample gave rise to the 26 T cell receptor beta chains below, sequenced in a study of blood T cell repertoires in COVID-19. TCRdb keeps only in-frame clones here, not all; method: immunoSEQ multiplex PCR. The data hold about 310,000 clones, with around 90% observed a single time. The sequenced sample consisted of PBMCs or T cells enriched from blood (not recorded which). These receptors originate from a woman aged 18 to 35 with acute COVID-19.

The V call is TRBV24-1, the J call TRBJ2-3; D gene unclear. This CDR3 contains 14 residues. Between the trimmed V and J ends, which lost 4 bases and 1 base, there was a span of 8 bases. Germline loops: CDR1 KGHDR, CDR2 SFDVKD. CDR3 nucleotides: TGTGCCACCAGTGACTACGTGGGCACAGATACGCAGTATTTT. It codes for CATSDYVGTDTQYF.

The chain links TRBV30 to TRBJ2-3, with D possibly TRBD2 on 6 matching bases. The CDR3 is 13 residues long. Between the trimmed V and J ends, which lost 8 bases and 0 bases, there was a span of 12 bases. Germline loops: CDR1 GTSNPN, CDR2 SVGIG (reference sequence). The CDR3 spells CAVSGSSTDTQYF. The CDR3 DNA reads TGTGCCGTCAGCGGGTCTAGCACAGATACGCAGTATTTT.

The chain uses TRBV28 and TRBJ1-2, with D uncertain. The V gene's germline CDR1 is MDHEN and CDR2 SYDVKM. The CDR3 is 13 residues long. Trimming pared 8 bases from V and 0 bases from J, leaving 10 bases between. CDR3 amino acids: CASLRESNYGYTF. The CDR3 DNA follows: TGTGCCAGCCTCCGGGAGTCTAACTATGGCTACACCTTC.

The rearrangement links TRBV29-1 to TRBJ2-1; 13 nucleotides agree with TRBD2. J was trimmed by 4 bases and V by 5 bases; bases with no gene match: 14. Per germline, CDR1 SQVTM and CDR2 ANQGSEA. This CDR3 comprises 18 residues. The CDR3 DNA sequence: TGCAGCGTTCAGCGACAGGGGACTAGCGGGACCCCTTACAATGAGCAGTTCTTC. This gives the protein CSVQRQGTSGTPYNEQFF.

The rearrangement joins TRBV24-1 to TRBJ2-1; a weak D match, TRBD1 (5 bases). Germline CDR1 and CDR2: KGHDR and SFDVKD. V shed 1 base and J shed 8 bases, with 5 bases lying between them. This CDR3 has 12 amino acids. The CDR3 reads CATSDLGDEQFF. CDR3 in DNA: TGTGCCACCAGTGATTTAGGGGATGAGCAGTTCTTC.

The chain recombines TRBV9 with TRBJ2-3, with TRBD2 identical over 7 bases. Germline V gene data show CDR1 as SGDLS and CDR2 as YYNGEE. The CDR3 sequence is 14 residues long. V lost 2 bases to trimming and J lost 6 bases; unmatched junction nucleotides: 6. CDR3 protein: CASSVNGGRDTQYF. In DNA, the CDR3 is TGTGCCAGCAGCGTTAACGGGGGGAGGGATACGCAGTATTTT.

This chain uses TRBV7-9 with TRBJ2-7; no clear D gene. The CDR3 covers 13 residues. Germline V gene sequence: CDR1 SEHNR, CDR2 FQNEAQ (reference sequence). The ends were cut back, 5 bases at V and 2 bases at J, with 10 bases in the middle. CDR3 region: CASSAPWPYEQYF. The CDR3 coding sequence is TGTGCCAGCAGCGCCCCTTGGCCCTACGAGCAGTACTTC.

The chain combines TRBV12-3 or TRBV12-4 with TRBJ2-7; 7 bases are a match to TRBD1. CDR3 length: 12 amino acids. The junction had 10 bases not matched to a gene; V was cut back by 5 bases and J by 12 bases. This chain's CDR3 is CASSPPEGARYF. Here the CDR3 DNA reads TGTGCCAGCAGTCCCCCCGAGGGGGCGCGGTACTTC.

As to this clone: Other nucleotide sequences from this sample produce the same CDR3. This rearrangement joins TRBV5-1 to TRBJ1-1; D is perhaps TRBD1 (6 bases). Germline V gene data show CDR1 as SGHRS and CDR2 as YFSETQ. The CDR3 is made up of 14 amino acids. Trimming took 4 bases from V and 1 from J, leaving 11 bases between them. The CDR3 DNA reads TGCGCCAGCAGCGTCTTAGGGGGGAACACTGAAGCTTTCTTT. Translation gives CASSVLGGNTEAFF.

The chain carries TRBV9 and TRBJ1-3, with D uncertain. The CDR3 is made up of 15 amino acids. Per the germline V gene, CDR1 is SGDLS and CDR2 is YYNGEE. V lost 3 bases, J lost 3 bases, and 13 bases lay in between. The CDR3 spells CASSDPSGIGNTIYF. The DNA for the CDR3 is TGTGCCAGCAGCGACCCCTCGGGGATTGGAAACACCATATATTTT.

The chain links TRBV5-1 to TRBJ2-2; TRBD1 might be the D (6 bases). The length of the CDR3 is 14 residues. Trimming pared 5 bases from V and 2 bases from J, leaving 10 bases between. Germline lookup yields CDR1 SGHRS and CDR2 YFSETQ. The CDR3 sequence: CASREGGNTGELFF. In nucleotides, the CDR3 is TGCGCCAGCAGGGAAGGGGGAAACACCGGGGAGCTGTTTTTT.

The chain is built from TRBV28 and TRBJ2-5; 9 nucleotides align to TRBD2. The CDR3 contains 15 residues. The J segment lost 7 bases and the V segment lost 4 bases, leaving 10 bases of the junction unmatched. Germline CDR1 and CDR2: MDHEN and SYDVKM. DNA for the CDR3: TGTGCCAGCAGTTCCCTTGGTAGCGGGAGCGTGACCCAGTACTTC. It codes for CASSSLGSGSVTQYF. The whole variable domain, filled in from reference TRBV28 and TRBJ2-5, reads DVKVTQSSRYLVKRTGEKVFLECVQDMDHENMFWYRQDPGLGLRLIYFSYDVKMKEKGDIPEGYSVSREKKERFSLILESASTNQTSMYLCASSSLGSGSVTQYFGPGTRLLVL.

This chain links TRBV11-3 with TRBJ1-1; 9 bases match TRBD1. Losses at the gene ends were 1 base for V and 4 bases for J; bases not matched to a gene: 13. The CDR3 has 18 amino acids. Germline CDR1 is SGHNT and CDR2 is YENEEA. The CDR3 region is CASSLAQAGTGTGTEAFF. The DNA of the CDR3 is TGTGCCAGCAGCTTAGCACAAGCCGGGACAGGGACCGGCACTGAAGCTTTCTTT.

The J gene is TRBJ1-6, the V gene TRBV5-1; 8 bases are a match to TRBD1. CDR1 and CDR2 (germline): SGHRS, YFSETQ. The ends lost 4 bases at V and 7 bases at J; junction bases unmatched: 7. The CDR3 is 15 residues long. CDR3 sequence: CASSTETGANSPLHF. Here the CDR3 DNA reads TGCGCCAGCAGCACCGAGACAGGGGCCAATTCACCCCTCCACTTT.

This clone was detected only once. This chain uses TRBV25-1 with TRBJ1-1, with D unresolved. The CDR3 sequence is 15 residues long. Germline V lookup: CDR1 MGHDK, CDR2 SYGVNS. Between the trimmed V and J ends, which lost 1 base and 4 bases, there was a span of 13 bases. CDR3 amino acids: CASSESRVGGTEAFF. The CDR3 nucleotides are TGTGCCAGCAGTGAATCTAGGGTAGGAGGCACTGAAGCTTTCTTT.

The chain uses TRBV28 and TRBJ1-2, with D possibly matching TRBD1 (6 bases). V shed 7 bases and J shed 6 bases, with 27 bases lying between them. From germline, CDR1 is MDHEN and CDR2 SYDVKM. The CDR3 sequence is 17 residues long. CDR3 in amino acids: CASIQVGAGVHIDGYTF. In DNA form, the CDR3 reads TGTGCCAGCATCCAAGTGGGGGCGGGGGTACATATTGATGGCTACACCTTC.

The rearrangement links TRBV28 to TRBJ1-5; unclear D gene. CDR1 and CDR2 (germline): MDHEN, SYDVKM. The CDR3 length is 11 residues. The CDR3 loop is CVGDCNQPQHF. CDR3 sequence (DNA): TGTGTCGGGGATTGCAATCAGCCCCAGCATTTT.

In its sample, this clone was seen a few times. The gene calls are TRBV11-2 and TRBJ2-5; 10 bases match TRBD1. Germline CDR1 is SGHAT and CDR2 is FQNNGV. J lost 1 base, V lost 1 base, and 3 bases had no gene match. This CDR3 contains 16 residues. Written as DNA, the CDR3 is TGTGCCAGCAGCTTAGCAGGACAGGGGGTCCAAGAGACCCAGTACTTC. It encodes CASSLAGQGVQETQYF.

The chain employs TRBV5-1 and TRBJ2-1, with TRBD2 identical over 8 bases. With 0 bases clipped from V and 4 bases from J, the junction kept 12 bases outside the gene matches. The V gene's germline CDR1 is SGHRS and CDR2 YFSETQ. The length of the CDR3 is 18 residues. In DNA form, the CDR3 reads TGCGCCAGCAGCTTGGCGCCTTTATCGGGAGGGGTATACAATGAGCAGTTCTTC. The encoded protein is CASSLAPLSGGVYNEQFF.

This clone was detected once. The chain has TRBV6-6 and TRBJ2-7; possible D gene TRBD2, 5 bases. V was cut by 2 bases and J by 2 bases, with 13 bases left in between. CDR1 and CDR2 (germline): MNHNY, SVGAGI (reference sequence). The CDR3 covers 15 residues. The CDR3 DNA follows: TGTGCCAGCAGTTACGAGGGTAGCAAGCCCTACGAGCAGTACTTC. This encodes CASSYEGSKPYEQYF.

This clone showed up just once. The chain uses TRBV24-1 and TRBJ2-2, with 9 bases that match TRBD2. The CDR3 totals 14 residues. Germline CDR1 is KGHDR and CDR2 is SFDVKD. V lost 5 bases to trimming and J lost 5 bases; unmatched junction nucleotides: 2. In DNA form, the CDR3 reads TGTGCCACCAGTGCAACTAGCGGGACCGGGGAGCTGTTTTTT. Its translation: CATSATSGTGELFF.

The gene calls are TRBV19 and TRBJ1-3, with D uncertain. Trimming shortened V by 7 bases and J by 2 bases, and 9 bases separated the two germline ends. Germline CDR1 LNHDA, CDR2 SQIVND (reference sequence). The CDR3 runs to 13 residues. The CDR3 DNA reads TGTGCCAGTACTAGGACTGCTGGAAACACCATATATTTT. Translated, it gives CASTRTAGNTIYF.

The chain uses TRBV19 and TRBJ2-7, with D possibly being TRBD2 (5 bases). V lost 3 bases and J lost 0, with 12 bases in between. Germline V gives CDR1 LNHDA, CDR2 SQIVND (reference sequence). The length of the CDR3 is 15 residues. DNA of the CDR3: TGTGCCAGTAGTATGGGGAGCTCGGGCTCCTACGAGCAGTACTTC. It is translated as CASSMGSSGSYEQYF.

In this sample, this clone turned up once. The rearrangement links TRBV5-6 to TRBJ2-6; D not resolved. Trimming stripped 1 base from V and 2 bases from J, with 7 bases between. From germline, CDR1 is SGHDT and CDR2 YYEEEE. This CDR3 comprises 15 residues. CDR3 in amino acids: CASSLRGTGANVLTF. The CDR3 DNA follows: TGTGCCAGCAGCTTGCGAGGAACTGGGGCCAACGTCCTGACTTTC.

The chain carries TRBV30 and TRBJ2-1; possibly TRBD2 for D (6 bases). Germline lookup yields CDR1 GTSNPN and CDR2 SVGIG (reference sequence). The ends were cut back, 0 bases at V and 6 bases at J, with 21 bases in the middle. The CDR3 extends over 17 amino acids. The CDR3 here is CAWSVLATRASANEQFF. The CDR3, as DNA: TGTGCCTGGAGTGTACTTGCAACCAGGGCTAGCGCCAATGAGCAGTTCTTC.

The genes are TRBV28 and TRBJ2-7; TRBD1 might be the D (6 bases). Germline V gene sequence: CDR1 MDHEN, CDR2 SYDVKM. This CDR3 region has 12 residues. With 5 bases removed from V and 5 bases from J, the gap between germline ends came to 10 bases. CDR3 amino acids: CASSPRGNEQYF. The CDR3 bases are TGTGCCAGCAGTCCTAGGGGGAACGAGCAGTACTTC.